The T cell receptor (beta chain) under discussion was sequenced for a study of shared clonotypes between healthy human individuals. Note on this clone: The antigen is unknown.

Study-wide points: In general, naive subsets displayed greater estimated richness than memory subsets did.

Trimming took 11 bases from V and 0 from J, leaving 14 bases between them. The germline V gene has CDR1 MDHEN and CDR2 SYDVKM. This CDR3 region has 15 residues. Division of CD4+ cells produced a CD45RA+ naive subset and a CD45RA-negative memory subset. Profiling relied on immunoSEQ multiplex PCR, and the TCRdb table lists in-frame clones only, not all of them. This sample has approximately 940,000 clones, with roughly 72% found just once. The sequence was collected from a young man in good health. V gene TRBV28 combines with J gene TRBJ1-6; D not certain. Sequencing was carried out using memory CD4+ T cells sorted from blood. Subset described: CD45RA-negative fraction. The CDR3: CAGRASSSYNSPLHF. The CDR3 DNA is TGTGCCGGCCGTGCTTCCAGCTCCTATAATTCACCCCTCCACTTT.